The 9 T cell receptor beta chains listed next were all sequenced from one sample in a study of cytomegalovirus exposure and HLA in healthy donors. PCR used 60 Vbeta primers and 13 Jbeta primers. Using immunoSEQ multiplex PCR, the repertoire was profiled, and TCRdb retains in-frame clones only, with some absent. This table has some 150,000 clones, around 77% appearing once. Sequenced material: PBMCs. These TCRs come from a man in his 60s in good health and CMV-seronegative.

CDR3 sequence (DNA): TGTGCCAGCACGTCCGGGACAGGGGGCGGAGAGACCCAGTACTTC. This sequence encodes CASTSGTGGGETQYF. The chain recombines TRBV28 with TRBJ2-5; 12 bases are shared with TRBD1. V shed 7 bases, J shed 4 bases, and the junction held 7 bases outside the gene matches. Germline V gene data show CDR1 as MDHEN and CDR2 as SYDVKM. This CDR3 comprises 15 residues.

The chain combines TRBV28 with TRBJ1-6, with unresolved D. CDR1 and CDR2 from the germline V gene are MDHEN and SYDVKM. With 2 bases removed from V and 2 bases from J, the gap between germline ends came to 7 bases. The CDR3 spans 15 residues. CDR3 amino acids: CASSLTDTYNSPLHF. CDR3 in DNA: TGTGCCAGCAGTTTAACTGACACCTATAATTCACCCCTCCACTTT.

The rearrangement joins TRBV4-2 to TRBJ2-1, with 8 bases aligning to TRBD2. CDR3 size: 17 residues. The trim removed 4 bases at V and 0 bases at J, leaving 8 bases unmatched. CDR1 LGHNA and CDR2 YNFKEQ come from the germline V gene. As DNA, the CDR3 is TGTGCCAGCAGCCCTAGGGGCGGGGGGTCCTCCTACAATGAGCAGTTCTTC. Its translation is CASSPRGGGSSYNEQFF.

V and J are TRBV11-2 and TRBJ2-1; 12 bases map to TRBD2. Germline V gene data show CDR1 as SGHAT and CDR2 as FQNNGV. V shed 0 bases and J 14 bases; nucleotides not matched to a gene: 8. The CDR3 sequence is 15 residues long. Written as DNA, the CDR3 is TGTGCCAGCAGCTTAGAATCTAGCGGGAGGGCCCGAAAGTTCTTC. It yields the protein CASSLESSGRARKFF. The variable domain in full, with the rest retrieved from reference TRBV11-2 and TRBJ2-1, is EAGVAQSPRYKIIEKRQSVAFWCNPISGHATLYWYQQILGQGPKLLIQFQNNGVVDDSQLPKDRFSAERLKGVDSTLKIQPAKLEDSAVYLCASSLESSGRARKFFGPGTRLTVL.

This chain's CDR3 is CASSVRSVSETQYF. In nucleotides, the CDR3 is TGTGCCAGCAGCGTAAGAAGCGTGTCGGAGACCCAGTACTTC. The V gene is TRBV7-9, the J gene TRBJ2-5; D unclear. V was shortened by 5 bases and J by 5 bases, with 15 bases between the two germline ends. The CDR3 covers 14 residues. Germline V gives CDR1 SEHNR, CDR2 FQNEAQ (reference sequence).

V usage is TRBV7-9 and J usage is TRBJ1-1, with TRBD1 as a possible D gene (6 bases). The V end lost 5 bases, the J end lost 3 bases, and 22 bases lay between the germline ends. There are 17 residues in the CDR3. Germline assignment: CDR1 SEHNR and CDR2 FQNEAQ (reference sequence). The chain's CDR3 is CASSPTTRHRAYTEAFF. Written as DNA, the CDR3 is TGTGCCAGCAGCCCCACGACGCGGCACAGGGCGTACACTGAAGCTTTCTTT.

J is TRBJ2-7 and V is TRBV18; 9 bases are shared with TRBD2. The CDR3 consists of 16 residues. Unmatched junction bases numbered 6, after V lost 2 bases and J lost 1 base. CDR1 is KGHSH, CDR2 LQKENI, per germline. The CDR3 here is CASSPRVRGGSYEQYF. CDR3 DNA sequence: TGTGCCAGCTCACCAAGGGTGCGGGGGGGTTCCTACGAGCAGTACTTC. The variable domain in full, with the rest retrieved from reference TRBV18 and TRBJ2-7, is NAGVMQNPRHLVRRRGQEARLRCSPMKGHSHVYWYRQLPEEGLKFMVYLQKENIIDESGMPKERFSAEFPKEGPSILRIQQVVRGDSAAYFCASSPRVRGGSYEQYFGPGTRLTVT.

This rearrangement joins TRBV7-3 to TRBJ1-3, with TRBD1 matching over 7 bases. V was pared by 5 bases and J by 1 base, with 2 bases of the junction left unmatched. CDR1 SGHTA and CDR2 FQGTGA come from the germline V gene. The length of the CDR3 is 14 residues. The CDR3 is CASSETGSGNTIYF. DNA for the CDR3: TGTGCCAGCAGCGAGACAGGGTCTGGAAACACCATATATTTT.

In nucleotides, the CDR3 is TGTGCCAGCAGCTTAGCGGGGCTAGCGGGAGTGGAGACCCAGTACTTC. This translates into CASSLAGLAGVETQYF. The rearrangement joins TRBV7-2 to TRBJ2-5; 10 bases map to TRBD2. Germline V gene lookup returns CDR1 SGHTA and CDR2 FQGNSA. The ends lost 0 bases at V and 5 bases at J; junction bases unmatched: 6. CDR3 length equals 16 residues.